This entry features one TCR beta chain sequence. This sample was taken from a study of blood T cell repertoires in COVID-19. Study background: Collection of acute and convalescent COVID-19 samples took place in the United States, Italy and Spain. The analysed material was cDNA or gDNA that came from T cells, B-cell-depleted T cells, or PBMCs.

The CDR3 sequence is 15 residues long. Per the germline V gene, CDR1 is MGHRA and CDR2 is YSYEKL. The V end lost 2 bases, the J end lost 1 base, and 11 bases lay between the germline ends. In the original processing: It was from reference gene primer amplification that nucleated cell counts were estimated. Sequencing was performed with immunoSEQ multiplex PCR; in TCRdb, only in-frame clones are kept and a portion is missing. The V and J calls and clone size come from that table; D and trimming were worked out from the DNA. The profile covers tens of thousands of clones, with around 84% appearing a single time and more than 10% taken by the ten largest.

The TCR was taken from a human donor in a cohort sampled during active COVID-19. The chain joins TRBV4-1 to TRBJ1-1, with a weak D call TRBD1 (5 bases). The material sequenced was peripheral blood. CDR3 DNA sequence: TGCGCCAGCAGCCAATACGCGGGGGGGAACACTGAAGCTTTCTTT. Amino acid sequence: CASSQYAGGNTEAFF.